Below, 2 T cell receptor beta chains from the same sample are listed, as sequenced in a study of T cells in women clearing cervical HPV infection. Sequencing used immunoSEQ multiplex PCR; TCRdb keeps in-frame clones, though not all of them. The sample totals approximately 18,000 clones. The sample consisted of blood buffy coat. Receptor source: a woman aged 18-69 years with a cervical HPV16 infection that either progressed to CIN3+ or cleared (not recorded which).

The DNA read from the CDR3 is TGCAGTGCTAACCAGGGTGACACTGAA. This translates into CSANQGDTE. The whole CDR3 protein reads CSANQGDTEAFF. The chain couples TRBV20-1 to TRBJ1-1, with D possibly TRBD1 on 5 matching bases. The CDR3 extends 3 residues past the end of the read, so its final part is completed from the germline J gene. Trimming pared 4 bases from V and 3 bases from J, leaving 9 bases between. The CDR3 has 12 amino acids. CDR1 is DFQATT, CDR2 SNEGSKA, per germline (reference sequence).

Of note for this clone: The observed sequence ends 3 residues before the CDR3 terminus, with the missing tail filled in from the germline J gene. The chain carries TRBV12-3 or TRBV12-4 and TRBJ1-4; TRBD1 aligns across 7 bases. The CDR3 has 16 residues. Trimming removed 6 bases from V and 0 bases from J; junction bases left unmatched: 7. Here the CDR3 reads CASSPTGRATNEKLFF. CDR3 bases read: TGTGCCAGCAGCCCGACAGGGAGGGCAACTAATGAAAAA.